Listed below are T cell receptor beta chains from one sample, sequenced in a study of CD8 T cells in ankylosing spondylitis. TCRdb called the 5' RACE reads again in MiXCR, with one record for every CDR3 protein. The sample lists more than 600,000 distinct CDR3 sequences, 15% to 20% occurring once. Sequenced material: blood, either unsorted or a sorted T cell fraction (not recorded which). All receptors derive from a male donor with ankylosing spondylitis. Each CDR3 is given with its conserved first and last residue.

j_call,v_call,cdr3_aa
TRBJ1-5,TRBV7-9,CASSPDVSNQPQHF
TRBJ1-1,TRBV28,CASIRTGGGTEAFF
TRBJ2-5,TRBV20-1,CSSSRQGETQYF
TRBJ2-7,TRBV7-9,CASSLYGTGGYEQYF
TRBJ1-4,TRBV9,CASSVGAATNEKLFF
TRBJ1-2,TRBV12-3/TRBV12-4,CASSGWDRAGYTF
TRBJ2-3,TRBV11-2,CASSPPNTQYF
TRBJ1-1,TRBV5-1,CASSLAWGRNTEAFF
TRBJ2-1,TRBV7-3,CASSLLAGEGVREQFF
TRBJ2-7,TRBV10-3,CASGRGGLANRSQYF